Listed here are 2 T cell receptor beta chains from one sample, sequenced in a study of blood T cell repertoires in COVID-19. The protocol was immunoSEQ multiplex PCR, while the TCRdb copy is restricted to in-frame clones and leaves out a portion. The table has some 510,000 clones, approximately 88% seen once. What was sequenced was PBMCs or T cells enriched from blood (not recorded which). These receptors came from a woman in her forties who had recovered from COVID-19.

The V call is TRBV5-6, the J call TRBJ1-4; D possibly corresponds to TRBD1 (5 bases). The CDR3 runs 15 residues. Germline V gene lookup returns CDR1 SGHDT and CDR2 YYEEEE. Deletions cut 2 bases from V and 1 base from J, with 9 bases between. CDR3 protein: CASSFSGGTNEKLFF. CDR3 nucleotides: TGTGCCAGCAGCTTCTCCGGGGGAACTAATGAAAAACTGTTTTTT.

This clone appeared a single time. In DNA, the CDR3 is TGCGCCAGCCGAGGGGGTGGCAATCAGCCCCAGCATTTT. Translated, it gives CASRGGGNQPQHF. The chain recombines TRBV10-2 with TRBJ1-5; a weak D match, TRBD1 (6 bases). There are 13 residues in the CDR3. The germline CDR1 and CDR2 sequences are WSHSY and SAAADI. V was clipped by 8 bases and J by 2 bases, with 10 bases between them.